This passage covers 25 T cell receptor beta chains from one sample sequenced in a study of shared clonotypes between healthy human individuals. Clones were sequenced by immunoSEQ multiplex PCR, and TCRdb holds only the in-frame ones, with some missing. The sample contains roughly 640,000 clones, approximately 74% of which appear only once. The sequencing sample was made of memory CD4+ T cells sorted from blood. Subset of the sample: CD45RA-negative fraction. The receptor set was obtained from a woman aged 25 to 39 in good health.

The V and J genes are TRBV5-1 and TRBJ2-2; possible D gene TRBD1, 6 bases. V gave up 6 bases and J gave up 3 bases, with 18 bases separating them. CDR1 is SGHRS and CDR2 is YFSETQ in the germline V gene. The CDR3 totals 16 residues. CDR3 protein: CASNRRGSTDTGELFF. Here the CDR3 DNA reads TGCGCCAGCAATCGCAGGGGTTCAACGGACACCGGGGAGCTGTTTTTT.

The chain recombines TRBV6-5 with TRBJ2-1; D unresolved. The CDR3 sequence is 13 residues long. Germline CDR1 reads MNHEY; CDR2 reads SVGAGI. V dropped 2 bases and J dropped 4 bases, with 6 bases sitting between them. The CDR3 region has the DNA TGTGCCAGCAGTTACAGGCGGTACAATGAGCAGTTCTTC. It specifies CASSYRRYNEQFF.

The chain is built from TRBV30 and TRBJ2-3; D is unresolved. The V and J ends lost 4 bases and 0 bases respectively, with 11 bases between them. The CDR3 runs 14 residues. Germline assignment: CDR1 GTSNPN and CDR2 SVGIG (reference sequence). DNA of the CDR3: TGTGCCTGGAAAGCTCCGGGTAGCACAGATACGCAGTATTTT. Protein product: CAWKAPGSTDTQYF.

The genes are TRBV19 and TRBJ1-5, with TRBD1 identical over 8 bases. V lost 0 bases to trimming and J lost 7 bases; unmatched junction nucleotides: 11. CDR1 is LNHDA, CDR2 SQIVND, per germline (reference sequence). The CDR3 contains 17 residues. CDR3 nucleotides: TGTGCCAGTAGTATAGATTTAAGGACAGGGCTTTCGCAGCCCCAGCATTTT. Its translation: CASSIDLRTGLSQPQHF.

Points on this clone: Other DNA sequences in this sample translate to the same CDR3. The chain recombines TRBV5-1 with TRBJ1-3, with D perhaps TRBD1 (6 bases). This CDR3 comprises 14 residues. V lost 5 bases to trimming and J lost 2 bases, with 11 bases between them. Germline lookup yields CDR1 SGHRS and CDR2 YFSETQ. The CDR3 DNA follows: TGCGCCAGCAGTCCCGGGACAACTGGAAACACCATATATTTT. Translated, it gives CASSPGTTGNTIYF.

The V gene is TRBV6-4, the J gene TRBJ2-1, with TRBD2 identical over 9 bases. Unmatched junction bases numbered 9, after V lost 8 bases and J lost 1 base. Germline V gives CDR1 MRHNA, CDR2 SNTAGT. The CDR3 length is 16 residues. CDR3 DNA: TGTGCCAGCCAAATGGAAGCGGGAGGTTCCTACAATGAGCAGTTCTTC. Translating it yields CASQMEAGGSYNEQFF.

This chain joins TRBV5-4 and TRBJ1-1; the D gene is possibly TRBD1 (5 bases). The CDR3 is 15 amino acids. Trimming took off 2 bases at V and 5 bases at J, with 16 bases between the two ends. Per germline, CDR1 SGHNT and CDR2 YYREEE (reference sequence). CDR3 sequence reads: CASSFNEGRITEAFF. The DNA of the CDR3 is TGTGCCAGCAGCTTCAATGAGGGACGGATTACTGAAGCTTTCTTT.

This clone was counted once. This chain uses TRBV11-2 with TRBJ2-2; 9 positions agree with TRBD1. This CDR3 has 15 residues. Germline CDR1 reads SGHAT; CDR2 reads FQNNGV. The V segment lost 5 bases and the J segment 5 bases; nucleotides outside the gene matches: 6. The CDR3 reads CASSTYRGRTGELFF. The CDR3 region has the DNA TGTGCCAGCAGCACATACAGGGGGCGTACCGGGGAGCTGTTTTTT.

Regarding this clone: This may be a read error, as it is one base from a much larger clone. The J gene is TRBJ2-1, the V gene TRBV6-6, with D unresolved. V lost 6 bases to trimming and J lost 3 bases, with 3 bases between them. This CDR3 has 11 residues. Germline V CDR1 and CDR2: MNHNY, SVGAGI (reference sequence). CDR3 amino acids: CASRDYNEQFF. CDR3 nucleotides: TGTGCCAGCAGAGACTACAATGAGCAGTTCTTC.

The chain recombines TRBV6-1 with TRBJ2-2; the D gene could be TRBD1 or TRBD2 (6 bases each). The CDR3 has 15 residues. Looked up from germline, CDR1 is MNHNS and CDR2 is SASEGT. Trimming took 4 bases from V and 3 from J, leaving 12 bases between them. The CDR3 reads CASSVYREDTGELFF. Written as DNA, the CDR3 is TGTGCCAGCAGTGTGTACAGGGAGGACACCGGGGAGCTGTTTTTT.

The chain recombines TRBV28 with TRBJ1-5, with D perhaps matching TRBD1 (5 bases). The CDR3 runs to 15 residues. Between the trimmed V and J ends, which lost 4 bases and 6 bases, there was a span of 16 bases. Germline values: CDR1 MDHEN, CDR2 SYDVKM. The CDR3 DNA follows: TGTGCCAGCAGTTCAGGCAGGGTAGTACGTCAGCCCCAGCATTTT. Translating it yields CASSSGRVVRQPQHF.

The chain employs TRBV5-6 and TRBJ2-3; D is uncertain. Germline V gives CDR1 SGHDT, CDR2 YYEEEE. The CDR3 sequence is 12 residues long. V was cut by 0 bases and J by 7 bases, with 6 bases left in between. The CDR3: CASSLGGNTQYF. CDR3 DNA sequence: TGTGCCAGCAGCTTGGGGGGTAATACGCAGTATTTT. Variable domain in full (rest from reference TRBV5-6 and TRBJ2-3): DAGVTQSPTHLIKTRGQQVTLRCSPKSGHDTVSWYQQALGQGPQFIFQYYEEEERQRGNFPDRFSGHQFPNYSSELNVNALLLGDSALYLCASSLGGNTQYFGPGTRLTVL.

The chain combines TRBV6-1 with TRBJ1-2; no definite D call. The V end was cut by 0 bases, the J end by 7 bases, with 15 bases between. The CDR3 sequence is 15 residues long. Per germline, CDR1 MNHNS and CDR2 SASEGT. The CDR3 nucleotides read TGTGCCAGCAGTGAAGCTACAGTAAGCGTTTCTGGCTACACCTTC. Protein sequence: CASSEATVSVSGYTF.

The rearrangement links TRBV7-9 to TRBJ1-1; D ambiguous. From germline, CDR1 is SEHNR and CDR2 FQNEAQ (reference sequence). The CDR3 sequence is 14 residues long. Trimming stripped 4 bases from V and 4 bases from J, with 13 bases between. In DNA, the CDR3 is TGTGCCAGCAGCTACTCGTCCTGGGGCACTGAAGCTTTCTTT. Its protein is CASSYSSWGTEAFF.

The V and J genes are TRBV18 and TRBJ1-1; D is undetermined. The CDR3 length is 12 residues. Trimming pared 5 bases from V and 5 bases from J, leaving 9 bases between. Germline V CDR1 and CDR2: KGHSH, LQKENI. CDR3 in amino acids: CASSNGVTEAFF. The CDR3 DNA reads TGTGCCAGCTCAAACGGGGTGACTGAAGCTTTCTTT. Full variable domain (rest looked up from reference TRBV18 and TRBJ1-1): NAGVMQNPRHLVRRRGQEARLRCSPMKGHSHVYWYRQLPEEGLKFMVYLQKENIIDESGMPKERFSAEFPKEGPSILRIQQVVRGDSAAYFCASSNGVTEAFFGQGTRLTVV.

Remarks on this clone: This likely stems from a read error, as it lies one base from a far larger clone. The sample carries other DNA sequences with the same CDR3. V and J are TRBV19 and TRBJ1-5, with TRBD1 identical over 8 bases. The CDR3 is 13 residues long. The V gene end was trimmed by 4 bases and the J gene end by 5 bases; junction bases not matched to a gene: 1. Germline V gene data show CDR1 as LNHDA and CDR2 as SQIVND (reference sequence). The CDR3 sequence is CASSTQGDQPQHF. The DNA for the CDR3 is TGTGCCAGTAGTACACAGGGGGATCAGCCCCAGCATTTT.

The J gene is TRBJ2-3, the V gene TRBV5-1; no clear D gene. Germline-derived CDR1 and CDR2 are SGHRS and YFSETQ. V lost 6 bases to trimming and J lost 2 bases, with 13 bases between them. The length of the CDR3 is 14 residues. The CDR3 protein is CASKFLPYTDTQYF. CDR3 nucleotides: TGCGCCAGCAAGTTCCTCCCCTACACAGATACGCAGTATTTT.

In its sample, this clone was seen a few times. Other DNA sequences in this sample translate to the same CDR3. This sequence joins TRBV5-1 and TRBJ2-3; 7 bases map to TRBD1. The ends lost 4 bases at V and 2 bases at J; junction bases unmatched: 4. The CDR3 totals 14 residues. The germline V gene encodes CDR1 SGHRS and CDR2 YFSETQ. Written as DNA, the CDR3 is TGCGCCAGCAGCCTCGGACAGGACACAGATACGCAGTATTTT. It is translated as CASSLGQDTDTQYF. Full variable domain (outside the CDR3, taken from reference TRBV5-1 and TRBJ2-3): KAGVTQTPRYLIKTRGQQVTLSCSPISGHRSVSWYQQTPGQGLQFLFEYFSETQRNKGNFPGRFSGRQFSNSRSEMNVSTLELGDSALYLCASSLGQDTDTQYFGPGTRLTVL.

This clone was detected a few times. The V gene is TRBV5-1, the J gene TRBJ2-5; the D gene could be TRBD1 or TRBD2 (5 bases each). The V gene lost 0 bases and the J gene lost 5 bases, with 14 bases spanning the gap. The CDR3 has 15 residues. Germline CDR1 and CDR2: SGHRS and YFSETQ. This CDR3 reads CASSLAFREWETQYF. The CDR3 coding sequence is TGCGCCAGCAGCTTGGCCTTCAGGGAGTGGGAGACCCAGTACTTC.

In nucleotides, the CDR3 is TGTGCCAGTTCCCTAGGAAGACATGAGACCCAGTACTTC. It encodes CASSLGRHETQYF. This chain connects TRBV19 to TRBJ2-5; unclear D gene. CDR1 and CDR2 from the germline V gene are LNHDA and SQIVND (reference sequence). The CDR3 consists of 13 residues. V lost 8 bases and J 5 bases, leaving 15 bases between the germline ends.

The rearrangement links TRBV28 to TRBJ1-2; possible D gene TRBD1, 6 bases. The CDR3 contains 12 residues. The germline CDR1 and CDR2 sequences are MDHEN and SYDVKM. The V and J ends lost 2 bases and 6 bases respectively, with 7 bases between them. The CDR3 sequence: CASSLKGDGYTF. The CDR3 DNA sequence: TGTGCCAGCAGTTTAAAGGGGGATGGCTACACCTTC.

This sequence joins TRBV28 and TRBJ2-2; D perhaps matches TRBD2 (6 bases). The ends were cut back, 4 bases at V and 5 bases at J, with 11 bases in the middle. The CDR3 consists of 14 residues. CDR1 and CDR2 (germline): MDHEN, SYDVKM. The CDR3 DNA follows: TGTGCCAGCAGTTATGGAGGGCCGACCGGGGAGCTGTTTTTT. This gives the protein CASSYGGPTGELFF. The whole variable domain, filled in from reference TRBV28 and TRBJ2-2, reads DVKVTQSSRYLVKRTGEKVFLECVQDMDHENMFWYRQDPGLGLRLIYFSYDVKMKEKGDIPEGYSVSREKKERFSLILESASTNQTSMYLCASSYGGPTGELFFGEGSRLTVL.

The rearrangement joins TRBV15 to TRBJ1-1; TRBD1 aligns across 10 bases. The CDR3 contains 15 residues. Germline CDR1 and CDR2: LNHNV and YYDKDF (reference sequence). V trimming: 5 bases; J trimming: 4 bases; junction bases outside the gene matches: 7. DNA of the CDR3: TGTGCCACCAGCCCGAGACAGGGGGCTTTCACTGAAGCTTTCTTT. Translating gives CATSPRQGAFTEAFF.

The CDR3 region has the DNA TGTGCCAGTAGTATCAAGTTGTTAGGGGCCTCCACTGAAGCTTTCTTT. It translates to CASSIKLLGASTEAFF. The rearrangement uses TRBV19 and TRBJ1-1, with D perhaps matching TRBD1 (5 bases). The CDR3 consists of 16 residues. Germline CDR1 LNHDA, CDR2 SQIVND (reference sequence). V gave up 3 bases and J gave up 4 bases, with 18 bases separating them.

This rearrangement joins TRBV5-4 to TRBJ1-1, with a tentative D call TRBD1 (5 bases). Trimming removed 0 bases from V and 1 base from J, with 10 bases in between. The CDR3 covers 15 residues. Germline loops: CDR1 SGHNT, CDR2 YYREEE (reference sequence). The CDR3 coding sequence is TGTGCCAGCAGCTTGGGCGCAGGGAAGAACACTGAAGCTTTCTTT. The encoded protein is CASSLGAGKNTEAFF.